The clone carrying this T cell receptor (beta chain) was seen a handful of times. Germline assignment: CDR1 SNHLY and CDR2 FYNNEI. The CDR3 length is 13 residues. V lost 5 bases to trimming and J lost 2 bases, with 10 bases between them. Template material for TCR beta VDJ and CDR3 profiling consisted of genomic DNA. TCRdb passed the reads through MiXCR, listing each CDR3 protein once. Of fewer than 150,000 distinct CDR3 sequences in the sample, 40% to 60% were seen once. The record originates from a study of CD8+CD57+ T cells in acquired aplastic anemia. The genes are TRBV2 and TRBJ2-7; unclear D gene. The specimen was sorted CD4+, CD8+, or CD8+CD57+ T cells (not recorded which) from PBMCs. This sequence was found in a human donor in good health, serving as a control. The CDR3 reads CASSLQIAYEQYF. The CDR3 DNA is TGTGCCAGCAGTCTACAGATCGCCTACGAGCAGTACTTC.